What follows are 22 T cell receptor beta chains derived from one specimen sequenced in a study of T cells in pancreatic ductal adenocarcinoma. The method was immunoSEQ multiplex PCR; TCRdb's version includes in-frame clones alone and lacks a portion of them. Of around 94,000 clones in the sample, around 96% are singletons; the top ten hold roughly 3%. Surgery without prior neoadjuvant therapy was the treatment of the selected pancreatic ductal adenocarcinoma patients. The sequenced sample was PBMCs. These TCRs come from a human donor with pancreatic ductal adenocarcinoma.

This chain's CDR3 is CASIPSGSRTDTQYF. As DNA, the CDR3 is TGTGCCAGCATCCCTAGCGGGAGTCGAACAGATACGCAGTATTTT. This chain uses TRBV5-5 with TRBJ2-3, with 10 bases that match TRBD2. Germline V CDR1 and CDR2: SGHKS, YYEKEE (reference sequence). V lost 6 bases and J lost 3; bases outside the gene matches: 7. The CDR3 spans 15 residues.

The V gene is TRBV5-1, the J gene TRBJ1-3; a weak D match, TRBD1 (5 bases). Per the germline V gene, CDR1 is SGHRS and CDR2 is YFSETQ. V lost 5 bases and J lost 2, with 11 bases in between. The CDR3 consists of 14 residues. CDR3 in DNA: TGCGCCAGCAGTCGCGGGACGCCTGGAAACACCATATATTTT. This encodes CASSRGTPGNTIYF.

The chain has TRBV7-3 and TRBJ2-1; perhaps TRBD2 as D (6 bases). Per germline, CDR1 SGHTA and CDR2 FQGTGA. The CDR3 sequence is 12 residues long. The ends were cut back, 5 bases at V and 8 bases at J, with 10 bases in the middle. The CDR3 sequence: CASSNGGYEQFF. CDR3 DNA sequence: TGTGCCAGCAGCAATGGGGGGTATGAGCAGTTCTTC.

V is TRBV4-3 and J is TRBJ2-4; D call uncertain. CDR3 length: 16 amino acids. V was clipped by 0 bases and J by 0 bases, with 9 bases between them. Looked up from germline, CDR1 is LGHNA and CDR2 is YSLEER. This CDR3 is CASSQDAAVAKNIQYF. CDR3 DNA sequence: TGCGCCAGCAGCCAAGATGCGGCGGTAGCCAAAAACATTCAGTACTTC.

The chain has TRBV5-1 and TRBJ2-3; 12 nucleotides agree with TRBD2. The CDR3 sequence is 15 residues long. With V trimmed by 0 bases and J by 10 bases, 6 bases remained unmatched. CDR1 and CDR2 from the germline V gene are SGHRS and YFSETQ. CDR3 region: CASSLDPTSGSAQYF. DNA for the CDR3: TGCGCCAGCAGCTTGGATCCGACTAGCGGGAGTGCGCAGTATTTT. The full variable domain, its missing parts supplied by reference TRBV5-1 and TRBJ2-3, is KAGVTQTPRYLIKTRGQQVTLSCSPISGHRSVSWYQQTPGQGLQFLFEYFSETQRNKGNFPGRFSGRQFSNSRSEMNVSTLELGDSALYLCASSLDPTSGSAQYFGPGTRLTVL.

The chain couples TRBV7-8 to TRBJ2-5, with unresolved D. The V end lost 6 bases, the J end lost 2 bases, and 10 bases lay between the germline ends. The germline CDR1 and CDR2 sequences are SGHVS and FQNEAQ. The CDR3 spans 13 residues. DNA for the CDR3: TGTGCCAGCAGTTACGACTCTCAAGAGACCCAGTACTTC. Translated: CASSYDSQETQYF.

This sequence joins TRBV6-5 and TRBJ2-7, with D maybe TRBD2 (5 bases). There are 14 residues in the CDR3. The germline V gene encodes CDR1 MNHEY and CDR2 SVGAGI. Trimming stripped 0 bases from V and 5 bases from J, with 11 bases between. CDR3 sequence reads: CASSYSRAAHEQYF. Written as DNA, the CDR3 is TGTGCCAGCAGTTACTCGCGGGCAGCCCACGAGCAGTACTTC.

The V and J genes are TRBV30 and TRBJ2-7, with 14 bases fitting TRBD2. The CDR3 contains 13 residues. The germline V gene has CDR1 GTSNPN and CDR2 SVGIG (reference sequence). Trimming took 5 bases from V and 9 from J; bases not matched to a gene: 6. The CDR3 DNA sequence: TGTGCCTGGTCGGGACTAGCGGGAGACGGGCAGTACTTC. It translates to CAWSGLAGDGQYF. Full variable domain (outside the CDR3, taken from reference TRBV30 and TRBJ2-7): SQTIHQWPATLVQPVGSPLSLECTVEGTSNPNLYWYRQAAGRGLQLLFYSVGIGQISSEVPQNLSASRPQDRQFILSSKKLLLSDSGFYLCAWSGLAGDGQYFGPGTRLTVT.

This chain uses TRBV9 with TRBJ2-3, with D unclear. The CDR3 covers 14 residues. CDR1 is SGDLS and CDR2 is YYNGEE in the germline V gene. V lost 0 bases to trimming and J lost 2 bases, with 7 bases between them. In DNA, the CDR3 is TGTGCCAGCAGCGTAGCCCTACTCACAGATACGCAGTATTTT. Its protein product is CASSVALLTDTQYF.

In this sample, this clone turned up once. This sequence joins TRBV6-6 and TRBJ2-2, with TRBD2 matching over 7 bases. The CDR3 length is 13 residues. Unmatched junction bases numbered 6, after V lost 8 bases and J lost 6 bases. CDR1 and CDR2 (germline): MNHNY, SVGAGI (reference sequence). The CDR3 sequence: CASCSREPGELFF. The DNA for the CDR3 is TGTGCCAGCTGCTCGCGGGAGCCCGGGGAGCTGTTTTTT.

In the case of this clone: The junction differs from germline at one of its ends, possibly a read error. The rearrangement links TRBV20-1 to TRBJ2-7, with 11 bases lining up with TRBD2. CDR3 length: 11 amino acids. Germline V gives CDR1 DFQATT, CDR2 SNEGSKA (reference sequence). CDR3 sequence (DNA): TGCAGTGCTCAATCCGGGACTAGCGGCCTCTTC. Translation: CSAQSGTSGLF.

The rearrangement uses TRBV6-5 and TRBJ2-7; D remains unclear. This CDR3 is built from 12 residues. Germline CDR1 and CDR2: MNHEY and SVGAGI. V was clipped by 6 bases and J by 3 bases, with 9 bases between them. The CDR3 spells CASSSQDYEQYF. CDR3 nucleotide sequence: TGTGCCAGCAGCTCACAAGACTACGAGCAGTACTTC.

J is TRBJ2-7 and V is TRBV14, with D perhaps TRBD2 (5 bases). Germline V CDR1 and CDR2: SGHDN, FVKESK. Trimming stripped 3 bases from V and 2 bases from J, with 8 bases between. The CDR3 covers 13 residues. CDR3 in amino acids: CASSQRAAYEQYF. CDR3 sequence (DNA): TGTGCCAGCAGCCAGAGAGCGGCCTACGAGCAGTACTTC.

The CDR3 is CASRAGLAAYNEQFF. CDR3 nucleotide sequence: TGTGCCAGCAGGGCGGGACTAGCGGCGTACAATGAGCAGTTCTTC. The J gene is TRBJ2-1, the V gene TRBV5-4, with TRBD2 matching over 11 bases. The CDR3 has 15 amino acids. Germline assignment: CDR1 SGHNT and CDR2 YYREEE (reference sequence). The V and J ends lost 5 bases and 4 bases, in that order; junction bases with no gene match: 5. Using reference TRBV5-4 and TRBJ2-1 for the parts outside the CDR3, the full variable domain is ETGVTQSPTHLIKTRGQQVTLRCSSQSGHNTVSWYQQALGQGPQFIFQYYREEENGRGNFPPRFSGLQFPNYSSELNVNALELDDSALYLCASRAGLAAYNEQFFGPGTRLTVL.

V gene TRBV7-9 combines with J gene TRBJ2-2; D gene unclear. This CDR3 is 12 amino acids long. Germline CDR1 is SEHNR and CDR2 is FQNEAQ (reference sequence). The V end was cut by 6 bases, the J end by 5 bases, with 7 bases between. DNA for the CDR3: TGTGCCAGCAGTCGAGTGACCGGGGAGCTGTTTTTT. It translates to CASSRVTGELFF.

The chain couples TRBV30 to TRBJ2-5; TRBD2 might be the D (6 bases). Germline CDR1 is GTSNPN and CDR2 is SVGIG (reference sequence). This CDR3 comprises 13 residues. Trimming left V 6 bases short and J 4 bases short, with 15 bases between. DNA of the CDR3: TGTGCCTGTTCGCGGGGAACCAGAGAGACCCAGTACTTC. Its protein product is CACSRGTRETQYF.

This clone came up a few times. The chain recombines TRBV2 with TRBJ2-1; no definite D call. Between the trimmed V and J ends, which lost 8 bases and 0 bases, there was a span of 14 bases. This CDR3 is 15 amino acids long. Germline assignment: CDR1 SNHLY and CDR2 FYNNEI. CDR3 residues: CASLPLWSSYNEQFF. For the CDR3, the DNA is TGTGCCAGCCTACCTCTTTGGAGCTCCTACAATGAGCAGTTCTTC.

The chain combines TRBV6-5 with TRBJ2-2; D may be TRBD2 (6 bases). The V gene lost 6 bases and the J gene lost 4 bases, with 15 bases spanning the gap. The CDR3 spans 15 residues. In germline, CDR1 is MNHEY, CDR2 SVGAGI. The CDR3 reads CASRTHGSGTGELFF. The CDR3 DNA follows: TGTGCCAGCAGAACCCACGGGAGCGGCACCGGGGAGCTGTTTTTT.

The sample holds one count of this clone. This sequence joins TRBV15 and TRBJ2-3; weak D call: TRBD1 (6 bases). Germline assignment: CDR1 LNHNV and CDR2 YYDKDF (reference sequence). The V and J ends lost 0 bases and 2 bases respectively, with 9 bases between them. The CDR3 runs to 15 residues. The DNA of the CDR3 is TGTGCCACCAGCAGAGAGGGGGCCTACACAGATACGCAGTATTTT. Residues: CATSREGAYTDTQYF.

CDR3 region: CASSQGTGRYGYTF. The CDR3, as DNA: TGTGCCAGCAGCCAAGGGACAGGGAGGTATGGCTACACCTTC. The chain carries TRBV11-3 and TRBJ1-2, with 9 bases matching TRBD1. Trimming cost V 5 bases and J 5 bases; bases outside gene matches: 6. Germline values: CDR1 SGHNT, CDR2 YENEEA. The length of the CDR3 is 14 residues.

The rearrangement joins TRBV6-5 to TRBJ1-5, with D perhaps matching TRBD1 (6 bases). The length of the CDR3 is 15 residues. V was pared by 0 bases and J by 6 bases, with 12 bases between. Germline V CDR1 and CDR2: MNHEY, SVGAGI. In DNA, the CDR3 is TGTGCCAGCAGTTACTCGACCAGGGGCGGTCAGCCCCAGCATTTT. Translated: CASSYSTRGGQPQHF.

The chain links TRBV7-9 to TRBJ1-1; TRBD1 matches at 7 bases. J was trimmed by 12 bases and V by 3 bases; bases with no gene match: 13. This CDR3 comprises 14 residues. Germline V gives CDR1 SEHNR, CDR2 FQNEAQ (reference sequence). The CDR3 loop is CASSFPQDRVRTFF. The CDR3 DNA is TGTGCCAGCAGCTTCCCCCAAGACAGGGTGCGAACTTTCTTT.